The clone carrying this T cell receptor beta chain was picked up one time. These data belong to a study of shared clonotypes between healthy human individuals. Original processing methods: Junction-only sequences produced by ImmunoSEQ had no quality scores, so filtering differed. The repertoire was sequenced with immunoSEQ multiplex PCR; TCRdb's copy has only in-frame clones and lacks some. Clonal size and the V and J genes are those of that table, whereas D and trimming came from the DNA. This table holds 450,000 to 500,000 clones, around 80% found once. This CDR3 contains 16 residues. The V gene's germline CDR1 is SGDLS and CDR2 YYNGEE. Trimming took 4 bases from V and 7 from J, leaving 22 bases between them.

This receptor was obtained from a woman in her thirties or forties in good health. Some clones in this sample may be carry-over from other donors' samples. Sequenced sample: PBMCs. The rearrangement uses TRBV9 and TRBJ2-3, with D perhaps matching TRBD1 (5 bases). CDR3 amino acids: CASSFRTRGAFHTQYF. The CDR3 bases are TGTGCCAGCAGCTTCCGAACAAGGGGCGCCTTTCATACGCAGTATTTT.